A selection of T cell receptor beta chains follows, all from one sample in a study of CXCR3-negative and CXCR3-positive naive CD8 T cells. With the 5' RACE reads reprocessed, TCRdb shows one record per CDR3 protein and no DNA. The sample totals 120,000 or so distinct CDR3 sequences. Sequenced sample: naive CXCR3+ CD8+ T cells from blood. The source of these receptors is a human donor in good health. Some clones in this sample may be carry-over from other donors' samples. CDR3s include the opening cysteine and the closing phenylalanine or tryptophan. The order of the fields is J gene, V gene, CDR3 protein.

TRBJ2-7,TRBV29-1,CSATGQGGEQYF
TRBJ1-1,TRBV27,CASSLPTGHEAFF
TRBJ2-1,TRBV4-3,CASSQAGDYNEQFF
TRBJ2-3,TRBV4-2,CASSIRSDGTDTQYF
TRBJ2-1,TRBV7-9,CASSLDGLATNEQFF
TRBJ2-4,TRBV6-1,CASSDVGVTGDIQYF
TRBJ1-1,TRBV6-6,CASSRGDTEAFF
TRBJ1-2,TRBV7-9,CASSLVTLRDGYTF
TRBJ1-2,TRBV7-9,CASSLAAGQGYTF
TRBJ2-1,TRBV27,CASSLFPPSSYNEQFF
TRBJ2-5,TRBV4-1,CASSQLAGPGETQYF
TRBJ2-3,TRBV29-1,CSETSDRRTDTQYF
TRBJ1-2,TRBV13,CASSSRGINYGYTF
TRBJ2-3,TRBV7-3,CASSSSAGQGANRDTQYF
TRBJ1-2,TRBV4-3,CASSQETGVEMGYTF
TRBJ2-1,TRBV27,CASSLSGQDNEQFF
TRBJ2-4,TRBV7-9,CASSSSMDIQYF
TRBJ1-2,TRBV21-1,CASSPNGRGNEGYTF
TRBJ1-1,TRBV27,CASSWFGGGTEAFF
TRBJ2-7,TRBV28,CGIGGSRIKPYEQYF
TRBJ2-3,TRBV28,CASSPYLVSSTDTQYF
TRBJ2-7,TRBV12-3/TRBV12-4,CASSQSRDRVITYEQYF
TRBJ2-5,TRBV5-5,CASSPFTSGGETQYF
TRBJ2-7,TRBV11-2,CASSWAPSYEQYF
TRBJ2-7,TRBV10-3,CAISDLDRALEQYF
TRBJ1-5,TRBV7-9,CASSSDRGSGQPQHF
TRBJ2-1,TRBV20-1,CSAREGGADYNEQFF
TRBJ2-5,TRBV28,CASSLLAGLMPQYF
TRBJ2-7,TRBV2,CATSPGQWSEQYF
TRBJ1-2,TRBV12-5,CASGTGTAGYTF
TRBJ2-6,TRBV11-2,CASSTAPNGTSVSSGANVLTF
TRBJ2-7,TRBV6-2/TRBV6-3,CASSPTSGRAEQYF
TRBJ2-1,TRBV10-1,CASAGGPYNEQFF
TRBJ1-1,TRBV21-1,CASSRTGGGNTEAFF
TRBJ2-3,TRBV7-9,CASSPTATDTQYF
TRBJ2-7,TRBV3-1,CASSPQAGSEGYEQYF
TRBJ2-6,TRBV7-6,CASSRASSGANVLTF